The 10 T cell receptor beta chains listed next were all sequenced from one sample in a study of blood T cell repertoires in COVID-19. The method was immunoSEQ multiplex PCR; TCRdb's version includes in-frame clones alone and lacks a portion of them. The table has 90,000 to 150,000 clones, 75% to 85% seen once. The sample taken for sequencing was peripheral blood. Receptor source: a human donor in a cohort sampled during active COVID-19.

The chain employs TRBV24-1 and TRBJ2-2; 8 bases match TRBD1. The V gene end was trimmed by 6 bases and the J gene end by 2 bases; junction bases not matched to a gene: 10. Germline V gives CDR1 KGHDR, CDR2 SFDVKD. There are 17 residues in the CDR3. The CDR3 is CATSTGGPLFNTGELFF. CDR3 nucleotides: TGTGCCACCAGTACAGGGGGGCCTCTATTTAACACCGGGGAGCTGTTTTTT.

CDR3 loop: CASSFSGTDHNYGYTF. The CDR3 coding sequence is TGCGCCAGCAGCTTCTCCGGGACAGACCATAACTATGGCTACACCTTC. The V call is TRBV5-1, the J call TRBJ1-2, with 7 bases that match TRBD1. This CDR3 has 16 amino acids. The germline gives CDR1 SGHRS, CDR2 YFSETQ. V was clipped by 2 bases and J by 1 base; unmatched bases: 8.

The chain carries TRBV2 and TRBJ2-7; a weak D match, TRBD2 (6 bases). V lost 0 bases, J lost 0 bases, and 6 bases lay in between. Germline V lookup: CDR1 SNHLY, CDR2 FYNNEI. The CDR3 runs to 14 residues. CDR3 in DNA: TGTGCCAGCAGTGAAGCCGGGGGCTCCTACGAGCAGTACTTC. Protein product: CASSEAGGSYEQYF.

The chain links TRBV13 to TRBJ2-1; D remains unclear. Germline-derived CDR1 and CDR2 are PRHDT and FYEKMQ (reference sequence). This CDR3 is built from 13 residues. The V gene lost 0 bases and the J gene lost 7 bases, with 7 bases spanning the gap. Here the CDR3 DNA reads TGTGCCAGCAGCTTAGGCTGGCGGAATGAGCAGTTCTTC. It encodes CASSLGWRNEQFF. The full variable domain, completed using reference TRBV13 and TRBJ2-1, is AAGVIQSPRHLIKEKRETATLKCYPIPRHDTVYWYQQGPGQDPQFLISFYEKMQSDKGSIPDRFSAQQFSDYHSELNMSSLELGDSALYFCASSLGWRNEQFFGPGTRLTVL.

V is TRBV7-8 and J is TRBJ2-7; 8 bases are a match to TRBD2. Germline CDR1 is SGHVS and CDR2 is FQNEAQ. This CDR3 has 13 amino acids. V was pared by 6 bases and J by 4 bases, with 5 bases of the junction left unmatched. CDR3 coding DNA: TGTGCCAGCAGGCCTAGCGGGTTGTACGAGCAGTACTTC. Its protein is CASRPSGLYEQYF.

This chain links TRBV29-1 with TRBJ1-1; 7 bases match TRBD1. The CDR3 has 13 residues. V lost 5 bases to trimming and J lost 5 bases; unmatched junction nucleotides: 8. Germline-derived CDR1 and CDR2 are SQVTM and ANQGSEA. The CDR3 DNA reads TGCAGCGTTCACCCGACAGGGTTGACTGAAGCTTTCTTT. It encodes CSVHPTGLTEAFF. Based on the CDR3 plus reference TRBV29-1 and TRBJ1-1, the full variable domain is SAVISQKPSRDICQRGTSLTIQCQVDSQVTMMFWYRQQPGQSLTLIATANQGSEATYESGFVIDKFPISRPNLTFSTLTVSNMSPEDSSIYLCSVHPTGLTEAFFGQGTRLTVV.

The rearrangement joins TRBV5-1 to TRBJ2-1; 9 bases fit TRBD1. V was clipped by 4 bases and J by 8 bases; unmatched bases: 16. The CDR3 length is 17 residues. Germline-derived CDR1 and CDR2 are SGHRS and YFSETQ. The CDR3, as DNA: TGCGCCAGCAGCACGGGGGCCGGGACAGGGATGGTCGATGAGCAGTTCTTC. It translates to CASSTGAGTGMVDEQFF.

The chain is built from TRBV7-2 and TRBJ1-2; 7 bases align to TRBD1. CDR3 length: 18 amino acids. Germline CDR1 is SGHTA and CDR2 is FQGNSA. Unmatched junction bases numbered 12, after V lost 2 bases and J lost 0 bases. The CDR3 reads CASSLTAVVGTANYGYTF. CDR3 nucleotides: TGTGCCAGCAGCTTAACGGCGGTGGTGGGGACAGCTAACTATGGCTACACCTTC.

The chain recombines TRBV2 with TRBJ2-6; D is possibly TRBD1 (6 bases). Germline CDR1 and CDR2: SNHLY and FYNNEI. Trimming cost V 6 bases and J 2 bases, with 14 bases left between them. The CDR3 has 16 amino acids. The CDR3 sequence: CASSQGLAPGANVLTF. The CDR3 DNA is TGTGCCAGCAGCCAGGGGTTAGCACCTGGGGCCAACGTCCTGACTTTC.

The chain links TRBV28 to TRBJ2-5; 8 bases are a match to TRBD1. CDR1 and CDR2 (germline): MDHEN, SYDVKM. The CDR3 runs 14 residues. Trimming took 4 bases from V and 5 from J; bases not matched to a gene: 6. CDR3 residues: CASSWTGRFETQYF. The CDR3 DNA reads TGTGCCAGCAGTTGGACAGGGCGGTTCGAGACCCAGTACTTC.